This T cell receptor beta chain was captured by sequencing in a study of blood T cell repertoires in COVID-19. The CDR3 has 13 amino acids. CDR1 and CDR2 (germline): SGHVS, FQNEAQ. V dropped 3 bases and J dropped 3 bases, with 8 bases sitting between them. Everyone who took part was roughly 18 to 89 years old, and they came from fewer than 25 US areas. Cohort assignment relied on participant-reported clinical history. Cohort 3 recovered donors had two negative PCRs, clearance, or symptom resolution. Original processing notes: Nucleated cell counts were estimated from reference gene primer amplification. Profiling relied on immunoSEQ multiplex PCR, and the TCRdb table lists in-frame clones only, not all of them. V and J calls and clone size are copied from that table; D and trimming were computed from the DNA. The sample holds around 250,000 clones; 86% are singletons and the top ten take roughly 2%.

Only a few counts were recorded for this clone. This clonotype was sampled from a woman aged 45-65 years who had recovered from COVID-19. The V and J genes are TRBV7-8 and TRBJ1-1; D not certain. Material: PBMCs or T cells enriched from blood (not recorded which). In DNA, the CDR3 is TGTGCCAGCAGCTTTGACTCGGACACTGAAGCTTTCTTT. Protein product: CASSFDSDTEAFF.